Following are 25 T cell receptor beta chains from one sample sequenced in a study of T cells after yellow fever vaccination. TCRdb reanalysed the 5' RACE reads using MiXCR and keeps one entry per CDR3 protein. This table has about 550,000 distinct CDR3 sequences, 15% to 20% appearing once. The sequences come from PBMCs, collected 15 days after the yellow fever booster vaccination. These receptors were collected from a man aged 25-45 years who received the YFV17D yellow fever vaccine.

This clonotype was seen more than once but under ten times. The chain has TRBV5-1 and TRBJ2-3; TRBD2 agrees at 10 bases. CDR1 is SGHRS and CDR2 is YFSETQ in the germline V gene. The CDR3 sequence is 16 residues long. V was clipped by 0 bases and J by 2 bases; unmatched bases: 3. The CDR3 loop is CASSLGTSGFTDTQYF. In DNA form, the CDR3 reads TGCGCCAGCAGCTTGGGGACTAGCGGATTCACAGATACGCAGTATTTT.

The CDR3 reads CASSPARTSGRGVEQFF. The CDR3 coding sequence is TGTGCCAGCAGTCCGGCGCGGACTAGCGGGAGGGGAGTTGAGCAGTTCTTC. V usage is TRBV12-3 or TRBV12-4 and J usage is TRBJ2-1, with 15 bases matching TRBD2. V shed 5 bases, J shed 9 bases, and the junction held 11 bases outside the gene matches. The CDR3 covers 17 residues.

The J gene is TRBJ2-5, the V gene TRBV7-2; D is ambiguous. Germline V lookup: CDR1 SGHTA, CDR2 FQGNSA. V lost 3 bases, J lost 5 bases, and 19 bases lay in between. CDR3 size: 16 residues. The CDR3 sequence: CASSFVRLTSGETQYF. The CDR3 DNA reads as TGTGCCAGCAGCTTCGTAAGGCTGACAAGTGGGGAGACCCAGTACTTC.

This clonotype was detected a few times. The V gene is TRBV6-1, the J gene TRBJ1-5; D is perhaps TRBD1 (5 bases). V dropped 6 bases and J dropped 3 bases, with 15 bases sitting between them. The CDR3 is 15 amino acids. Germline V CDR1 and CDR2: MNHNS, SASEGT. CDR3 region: CASRKTETHNQPQHF. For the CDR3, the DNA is TGTGCCAGCAGGAAGACAGAGACCCACAATCAGCCCCAGCATTTT.

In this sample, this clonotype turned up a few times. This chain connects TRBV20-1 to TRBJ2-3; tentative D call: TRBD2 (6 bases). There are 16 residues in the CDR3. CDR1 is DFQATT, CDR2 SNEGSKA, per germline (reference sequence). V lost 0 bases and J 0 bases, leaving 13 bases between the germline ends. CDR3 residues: CSARDGLSFSTDTQYF. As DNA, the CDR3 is TGCAGTGCTAGAGATGGACTATCCTTCAGCACAGATACGCAGTATTTT.

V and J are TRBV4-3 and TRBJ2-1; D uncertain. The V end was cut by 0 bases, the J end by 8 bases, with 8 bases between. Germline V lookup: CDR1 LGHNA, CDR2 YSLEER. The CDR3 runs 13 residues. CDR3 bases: TGCGCCAGCAGCCAAGATGCCCCCCATGAGCAGTTCTTC. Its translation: CASSQDAPHEQFF.

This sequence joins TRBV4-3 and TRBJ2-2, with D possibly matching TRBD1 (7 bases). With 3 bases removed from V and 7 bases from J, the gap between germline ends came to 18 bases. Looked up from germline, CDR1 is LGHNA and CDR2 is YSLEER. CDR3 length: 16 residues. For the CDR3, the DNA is TGCGCCAGCAGCCACGCTACGACAGGGAGGCACGGGGAGCTGTTTTTT. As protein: CASSHATTGRHGELFF.

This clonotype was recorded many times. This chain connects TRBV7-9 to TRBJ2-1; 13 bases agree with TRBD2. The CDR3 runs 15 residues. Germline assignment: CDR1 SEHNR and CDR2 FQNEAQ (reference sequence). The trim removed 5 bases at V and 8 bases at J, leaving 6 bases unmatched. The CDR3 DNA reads TGTGCCAGCAGCCCCGCGGGACTAGCGGGATATGAGCAGTTCTTC. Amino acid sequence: CASSPAGLAGYEQFF.

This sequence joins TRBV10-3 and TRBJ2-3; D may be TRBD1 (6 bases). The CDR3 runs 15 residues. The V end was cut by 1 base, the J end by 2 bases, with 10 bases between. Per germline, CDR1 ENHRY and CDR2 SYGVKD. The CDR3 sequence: CAISEWGHFTDTQYF. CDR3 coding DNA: TGTGCCATCAGTGAGTGGGGACATTTCACAGATACGCAGTATTTT.

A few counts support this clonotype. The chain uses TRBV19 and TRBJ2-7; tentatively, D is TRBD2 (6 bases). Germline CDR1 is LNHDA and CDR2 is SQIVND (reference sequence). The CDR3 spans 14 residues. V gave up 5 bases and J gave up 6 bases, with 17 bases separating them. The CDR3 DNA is TGTGCCAGTAGTGCGGGACGACACGGTGGCGAGCAGTACTTC. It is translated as CASSAGRHGGEQYF.

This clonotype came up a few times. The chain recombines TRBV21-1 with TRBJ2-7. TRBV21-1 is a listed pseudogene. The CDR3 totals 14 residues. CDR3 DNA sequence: TGTGCCAGCGATCTTGAGAACTCCGCCTACGAGCAGTACTTC. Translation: CASDLENSAYEQYF.

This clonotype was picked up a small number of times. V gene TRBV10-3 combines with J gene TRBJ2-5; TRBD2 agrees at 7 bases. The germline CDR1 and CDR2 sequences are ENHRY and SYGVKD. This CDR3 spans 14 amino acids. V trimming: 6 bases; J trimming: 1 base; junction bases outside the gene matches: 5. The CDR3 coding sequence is TGTGCCATCAGACGCGGGAGCCTCCAAGAGACCCAGTACTTC. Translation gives CAIRRGSLQETQYF.

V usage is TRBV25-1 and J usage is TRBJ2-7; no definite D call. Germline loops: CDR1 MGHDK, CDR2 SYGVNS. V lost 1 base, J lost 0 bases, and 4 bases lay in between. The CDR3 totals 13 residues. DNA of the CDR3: TGTGCCAGCAGTGAATCAGTCTCCTACGAGCAGTACTTC. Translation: CASSESVSYEQYF.

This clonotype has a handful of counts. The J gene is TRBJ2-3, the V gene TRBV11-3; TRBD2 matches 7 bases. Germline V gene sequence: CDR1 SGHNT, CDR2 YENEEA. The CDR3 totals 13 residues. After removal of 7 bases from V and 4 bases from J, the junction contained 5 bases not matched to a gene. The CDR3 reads CASKAGLSDTQYF. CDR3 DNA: TGTGCCAGCAAAGCGGGACTTTCAGATACGCAGTATTTT.

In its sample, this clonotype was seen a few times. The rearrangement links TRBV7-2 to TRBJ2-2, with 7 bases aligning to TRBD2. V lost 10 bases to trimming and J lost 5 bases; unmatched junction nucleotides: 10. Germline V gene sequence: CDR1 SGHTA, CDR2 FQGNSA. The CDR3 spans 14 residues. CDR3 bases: TGTGCCACGCTCCGGGGGGTCCGAACCGGGGAGCTGTTTTTT. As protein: CATLRGVRTGELFF.

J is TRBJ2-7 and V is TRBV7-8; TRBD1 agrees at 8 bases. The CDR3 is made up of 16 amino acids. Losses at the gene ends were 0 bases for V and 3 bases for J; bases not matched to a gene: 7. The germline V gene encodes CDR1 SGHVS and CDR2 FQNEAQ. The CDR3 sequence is CASSLASGTGNYEQYF. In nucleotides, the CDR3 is TGTGCCAGCAGCTTAGCCTCCGGGACAGGCAACTACGAGCAGTACTTC.

The CDR3 region is CASSIGTSTDTQYF. CDR3 sequence (DNA): TGCGCCAGCAGCATTGGGACGAGCACAGATACGCAGTATTTT. V is TRBV5-1 and J is TRBJ2-3; either TRBD1 or TRBD2 may supply D (5 bases each). The CDR3 contains 14 residues. V was pared by 4 bases and J by 0 bases, with 9 bases between. Germline V gene data show CDR1 as SGHRS and CDR2 as YFSETQ.

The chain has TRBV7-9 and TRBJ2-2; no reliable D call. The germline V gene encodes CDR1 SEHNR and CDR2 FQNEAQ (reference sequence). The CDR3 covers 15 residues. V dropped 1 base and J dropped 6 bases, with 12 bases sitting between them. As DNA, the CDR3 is TGTGCCAGCAGCTTAGAAGGCAGGCTGGCCGGGGAGCTGTTTTTT. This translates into CASSLEGRLAGELFF.

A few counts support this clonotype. In DNA, the CDR3 is TGTGCCATCAGTGACTTACAGGGGACTTGGTGGCAGTACTTC. It translates to CAISDLQGTWWQYF. The J gene is TRBJ2-7, the V gene TRBV10-3; weak D call: TRBD1 (7 bases). The CDR3 spans 14 residues. Trimming left V 3 bases short and J 9 bases short, with 18 bases between. CDR1 is ENHRY, CDR2 SYGVKD, per germline.

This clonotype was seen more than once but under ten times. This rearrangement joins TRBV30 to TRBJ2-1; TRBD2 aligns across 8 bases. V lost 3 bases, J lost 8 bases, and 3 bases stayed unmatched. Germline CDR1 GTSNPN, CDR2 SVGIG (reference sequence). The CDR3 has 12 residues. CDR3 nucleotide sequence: TGTGCCTGGAGCCCTAGCGGGTATGAGCAGTTCTTC. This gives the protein CAWSPSGYEQFF.

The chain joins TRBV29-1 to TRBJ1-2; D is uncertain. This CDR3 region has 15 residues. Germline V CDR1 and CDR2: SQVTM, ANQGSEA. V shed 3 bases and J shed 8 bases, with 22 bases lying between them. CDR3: CSVEFFWEWEGGYTF. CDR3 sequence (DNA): TGCAGCGTTGAGTTTTTCTGGGAGTGGGAGGGCGGCTACACCTTC.

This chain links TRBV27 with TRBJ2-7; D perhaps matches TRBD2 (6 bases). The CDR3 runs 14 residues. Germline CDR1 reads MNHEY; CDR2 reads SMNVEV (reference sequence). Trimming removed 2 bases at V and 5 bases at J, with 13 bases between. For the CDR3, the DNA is TGTGCCAGCAGTTTACGGGGGAGTAGCGACGAGCAGTACTTC. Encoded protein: CASSLRGSSDEQYF.

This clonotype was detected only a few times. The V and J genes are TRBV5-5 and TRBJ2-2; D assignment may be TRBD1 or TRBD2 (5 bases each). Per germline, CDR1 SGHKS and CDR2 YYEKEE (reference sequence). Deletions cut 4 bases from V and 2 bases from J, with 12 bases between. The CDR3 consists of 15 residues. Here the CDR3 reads CASSRDDPNTGELFF. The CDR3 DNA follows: TGTGCCAGCAGCCGGGACGATCCTAACACCGGGGAGCTGTTTTTT.

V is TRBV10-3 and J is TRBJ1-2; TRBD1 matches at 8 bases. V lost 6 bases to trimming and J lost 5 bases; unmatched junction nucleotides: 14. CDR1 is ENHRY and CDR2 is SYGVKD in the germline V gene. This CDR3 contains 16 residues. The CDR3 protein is CAIRAGTGGNHYGYTF. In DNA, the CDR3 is TGTGCCATCAGAGCCGGGACAGGAGGGAACCATTATGGCTACACCTTC.

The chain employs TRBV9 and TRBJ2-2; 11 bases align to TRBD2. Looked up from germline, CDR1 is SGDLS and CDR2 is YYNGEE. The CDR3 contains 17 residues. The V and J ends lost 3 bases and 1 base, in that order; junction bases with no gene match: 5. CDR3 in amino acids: CASSALAGGRNTGELFF. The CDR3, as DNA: TGTGCCAGCAGCGCGTTAGCGGGAGGGAGGAACACCGGGGAGCTGTTTTTT. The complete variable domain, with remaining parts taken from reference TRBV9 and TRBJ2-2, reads DSGVTQTPKHLITATGQRVTLRCSPRSGDLSVYWYQQSLDQGLQFLIQYYNGEERAKGNILERFSAQQFPDLHSELNLSSLELGDSALYFCASSALAGGRNTGELFFGEGSRLTVL.